This entry concerns a single T cell receptor (beta chain). This entry belongs to a study of blood T cell repertoires in COVID-19. V lost 4 bases, J lost 7 bases, and 4 bases stayed unmatched. The length of the CDR3 is 12 residues. Germline V CDR1 and CDR2: LGHDT, YNNKEL (reference sequence). Original processing notes: Estimated nucleated cell counts came from reference gene primer amplification. The data were produced by immunoSEQ multiplex PCR, yet TCRdb's version contains in-frame clones alone and is incomplete. For V, J and clone size, that table is used; D and trimming come from the DNA. The sample lists approximately 480,000 clones, 75% to 90% occurring once. Participants reported their clinical history, and cohort assignment relied on those reports. Recovered participants had two consecutive negative NP/OP PCR tests, healthcare professional clearance, or symptom resolution.

The chain employs TRBV3-1 (or the pseudogene TRBV3-2) and TRBJ2-7, with 7 bases identical to TRBD2. This sequence originates from a woman aged 18-29 years who had recovered from COVID-19. The sample taken for sequencing was PBMCs or T cells enriched from blood (not recorded which). The CDR3 is CASSLSGGEQYF. DNA for the CDR3: TGTGCCAGCAGCCTCTCGGGAGGAGAGCAGTACTTC.